Below are 27 T cell receptor beta chains sequenced from a single sample in a study of post-analysis software for immune sequencing data. Antigen specificity for these receptors is unknown. Included in the TCR beta cDNA libraries were unique molecular identifiers. TCRdb independently ran MiXCR on the PCR reads; one entry per CDR3 protein. The sample has fewer than 700,000 distinct CDR3 sequences, about 44% seen once. Study outcomes and limitations: Comparison of patients with controls showed about 5 TRBV segments more frequent in patients, TRBV5-6, TRBV5-1 and TRBV20-1 among them.

What was sequenced was blood. Receptors were obtained from a girl between 5 and 17 years old with multiple sclerosis.

This chain uses TRBV10-3 with TRBJ2-3; D possibly corresponds to TRBD1 (5 bases). Trimming removed 3 bases at V and 0 bases at J, with 10 bases between. The CDR3 totals 15 residues. Germline assignment: CDR1 ENHRY and CDR2 SYGVKD. The DNA of the CDR3 is TGTGCCATCAGTGATGCAGGGATTAGCACAGATACGCAGTATTTT. It encodes CAISDAGISTDTQYF.

Only a few counts were recorded for this clonotype. The chain carries TRBV11-3 and TRBJ1-6; D possibly corresponds to TRBD1 (5 bases). Per germline, CDR1 SGHNT and CDR2 YENEEA. Trimming cost V 5 bases and J 9 bases, with 14 bases left between them. The CDR3 length is 14 residues. As DNA, the CDR3 is TGTGCCAGCAGCGGTCGCGGGGGAAGTTCACCCCTCCACTTT. This encodes CASSGRGGSSPLHF.

The chain employs TRBV13 and TRBJ1-1, with D unclear. CDR1 PRHDT and CDR2 FYEKMQ come from the germline V gene (reference sequence). The CDR3 contains 14 residues. Trimming shortened V by 5 bases and J by 1 base, and 11 bases separated the two germline ends. The CDR3 DNA reads TGTGCCAGCAGCGGTAGACGGAAGAACACTGAAGCTTTCTTT. It translates to CASSGRRKNTEAFF.

The chain has TRBV7-9 and TRBJ2-1, with 9 bases fitting TRBD2. Trimming took 2 bases from V and 10 from J; bases not matched to a gene: 6. CDR3 length: 14 residues. Germline V gene data show CDR1 as SEHNR and CDR2 as FQNEAQ (reference sequence). CDR3 amino acids: CASSLTSGYVEQFF. DNA for the CDR3: TGTGCCAGCAGCTTAACTAGCGGGTACGTGGAGCAGTTCTTC.

The sample holds one count of this clonotype. The chain combines TRBV6-1 with TRBJ1-1; the D is unclear. Germline V gives CDR1 MNHNS, CDR2 SASEGT. The CDR3 runs to 14 residues. V shed 2 bases and J shed 1 base, with 8 bases lying between them. As DNA, the CDR3 is TGTGCCAGCAGTGAAAACCTCCCGAACACTGAAGCTTTCTTT. It encodes CASSENLPNTEAFF.

V usage is TRBV7-9 and J usage is TRBJ1-4; D unclear. Germline V gene lookup returns CDR1 SEHNR and CDR2 FQNEAQ (reference sequence). V lost 2 bases and J 7 bases, leaving 5 bases between the germline ends. The CDR3 covers 12 residues. The CDR3 spells CASSLFIEKLFF. CDR3 nucleotides: TGTGCCAGCAGCTTATTTATTGAAAAACTGTTTTTT.

This clonotype was recorded a few times. CDR3 DNA: TGTGCCAGCAGCTTAGGTGGGAGAACTAAAAGGGGTGCGACCCAGTACTTC. Protein sequence: CASSLGGRTKRGATQYF. This chain connects TRBV7-9 to TRBJ2-5; D possibly matches TRBD1 or TRBD2 (5 bases each). This CDR3 has 17 residues. The germline V gene encodes CDR1 SEHNR and CDR2 FQNEAQ (reference sequence). Between the trimmed V and J ends, which lost 1 base and 7 bases, there was a span of 22 bases.

The chain has TRBV4-1 and TRBJ2-7, with 7 bases identical to TRBD1. The trim removed 4 bases at V and 0 bases at J, leaving 9 bases unmatched. The CDR3 runs 16 residues. Germline CDR1 is MGHRA and CDR2 is YSYEKL. DNA for the CDR3: TGCGCCAGCAGCCCCCCGGACGGGGACAGCTCCTACGAGCAGTACTTC. This encodes CASSPPDGDSSYEQYF.

This sequence joins TRBV11-3 and TRBJ2-5, with D perhaps TRBD1 (5 bases). Trimming removed 3 bases at V and 11 bases at J, with 16 bases between. CDR3 length: 13 amino acids. Germline CDR1 is SGHNT and CDR2 is YENEEA. CDR3 in DNA: TGTGCCAGCAGCTTCCAGGGAATGAATGAGCAGTACTTC. Translation gives CASSFQGMNEQYF.

This clonotype was seen more than once but under ten times. In nucleotides, the CDR3 is TGCAGTGTCCAGTCAGGGCGGTCCTACGAGCAGTACTTC. It encodes CSVQSGRSYEQYF. The chain employs TRBV20-1 and TRBJ2-7; possibly TRBD1 for D (5 bases). Germline assignment: CDR1 DFQATT and CDR2 SNEGSKA (reference sequence). CDR3 length equals 13 residues. Trimming cost V 7 bases and J 1 base, with 14 bases left between them.

Of note for this clonotype: A much bigger clone sits one base away, suggesting this may be a read error. The genes are TRBV12-5 and TRBJ2-1; D gene ambiguous. V was shortened by 6 bases and J by 10 bases, with 16 bases between the two germline ends. This CDR3 has 13 amino acids. Germline loops: CDR1 LGHNT, CDR2 FRNRAP. The CDR3 spells CASGLTQTYEQFF. The CDR3 region has the DNA TGTGCTAGTGGCTTGACACAGACCTACGAGCAGTTCTTC.

The chain carries TRBV5-1 and TRBJ1-3; a weak D match, TRBD1 (6 bases). Trimming took 4 bases from V and 0 from J, leaving 14 bases between them. The germline V gene encodes CDR1 SGHRS and CDR2 YFSETQ. This CDR3 has 16 amino acids. The CDR3 DNA is TGCGCCAGCAGCATAGACAGGTCTACCTCTGGAAACACCATATATTTT. Protein sequence: CASSIDRSTSGNTIYF.

The chain recombines TRBV20-1 with TRBJ2-1, with TRBD2 matching over 10 bases. CDR1 is DFQATT, CDR2 SNEGSKA, per germline (reference sequence). The CDR3 loop spans 19 amino acids. The V and J ends lost 3 bases and 6 bases, in that order; junction bases with no gene match: 20. The CDR3 DNA follows: TGCAGTGCTAGGATAAGACTTGCCAGCGGGAGGGCCCGATTCAATGAGCAGTTCTTC. This sequence encodes CSARIRLASGRARFNEQFF.

The J gene is TRBJ1-4, the V gene TRBV5-1; D gene ambiguous. Trimming shortened V by 0 bases and J by 8 bases, and 14 bases separated the two germline ends. This CDR3 is 15 amino acids long. CDR1 is SGHRS and CDR2 is YFSETQ in the germline V gene. The CDR3 reads CASSLDLGKAEKLFF. Here the CDR3 DNA reads TGCGCCAGCAGCTTGGATTTGGGCAAAGCCGAAAAACTGTTTTTT.

This rearrangement joins TRBV5-1 to TRBJ2-7; D is unclear. Germline lookup yields CDR1 SGHRS and CDR2 YFSETQ. The CDR3 extends over 17 amino acids. Trimming left V 2 bases short and J 3 bases short, with 21 bases between. The chain's CDR3 is CASSFSYPFRINYEQYF. CDR3 bases: TGCGCCAGCAGCTTCTCATATCCATTTCGTATAAACTACGAGCAGTACTTC.

This clonotype was observed a handful of times. The chain uses TRBV6-5 and TRBJ2-7, with D tentatively TRBD2 (5 bases). V lost 2 bases, J lost 5 bases, and 16 bases lay in between. This CDR3 is built from 15 residues. CDR1 is MNHEY and CDR2 is SVGAGI in the germline V gene. CDR3 sequence: CASSYGGRILNEQYF. The CDR3 nucleotides read TGTGCCAGCAGTTACGGAGGCAGGATATTAAACGAGCAGTACTTC.

This chain joins TRBV20-1 and TRBJ2-3; no reliable D call. The CDR3 has 12 amino acids. The V end lost 5 bases, the J end lost 6 bases, and 12 bases lay between the germline ends. CDR1 is DFQATT and CDR2 is SNEGSKA in the germline V gene (reference sequence). CDR3 loop: CSAGPVWDTQYF. The DNA of the CDR3 is TGCAGTGCTGGACCCGTATGGGATACGCAGTATTTT.

Concerning this clonotype itself: One junction end disagrees with the germline gene, perhaps due to a read error. The chain links TRBV6-2 or TRBV6-3 to TRBJ1-2; possible D gene TRBD1, 6 bases. The CDR3 has 13 amino acids. Germline values: CDR1 MNHEY, CDR2 SVGEGT. The CDR3: CAGRRGGDYGYTF. The CDR3 nucleotides read TGTGCCGGCAGAAGGGGGGGCGACTATGGCTACACCTTC.

This clonotype was seen only once. The rearrangement links TRBV5-1 to TRBJ2-1; 15 bases map to TRBD2. Unmatched junction bases numbered 5, after V lost 4 bases and J lost 9 bases. Germline assignment: CDR1 SGHRS and CDR2 YFSETQ. CDR3 size: 15 residues. The CDR3 DNA is TGCGCCAGCAGCCGGACTAGCGGGAGGGAAGGTGAGCAGTTCTTC. This encodes CASSRTSGREGEQFF.

This clonotype was detected only a few times. The chain's CDR3 is CASSHRTAGILYNEQFF. In DNA form, the CDR3 reads TGTGCCAGCAGCCACAGGACAGCCGGCATCCTATACAATGAGCAGTTCTTC. The rearrangement links TRBV7-6 to TRBJ2-1, with a tentative D call TRBD1 (6 bases). Germline assignment: CDR1 SGHVS and CDR2 FNYEAQ. The CDR3 totals 17 residues. Trimming took 5 bases from V and 4 from J, leaving 21 bases between them.

The chain links TRBV5-1 to TRBJ2-6, with a weak D call TRBD1 (6 bases). Between the trimmed V and J ends, which lost 4 bases and 11 bases, there was a span of 10 bases. The germline gives CDR1 SGHRS, CDR2 YFSETQ. The CDR3 runs to 12 residues. As DNA, the CDR3 is TGCGCCAGCAGCAGAGAGGGGGACGTCCTGACTTTC. Translating it yields CASSREGDVLTF.

The chain combines TRBV11-3 with TRBJ2-5; D is unresolved. The germline V and J ends were trimmed by 5 bases and 5 bases, with 18 bases remaining between them. Germline-derived CDR1 and CDR2 are SGHNT and YENEEA. This CDR3 has 15 residues. CDR3 nucleotide sequence: TGTGCCAGCAGCCCCACCTGGGGATGGATGGAGACCCAGTACTTC. This gives the protein CASSPTWGWMETQYF.

This clonotype was seen a handful of times. The genes are TRBV12-3 or TRBV12-4 and TRBJ2-1; D is possibly TRBD2 (7 bases). The CDR3 length is 16 residues. The V gene lost 6 bases and the J gene lost 0 bases, with 15 bases spanning the gap. CDR3 region: CASSPWGGLSYNEQFF. CDR3 nucleotide sequence: TGTGCCAGCAGCCCCTGGGGGGGCCTCTCCTACAATGAGCAGTTCTTC.

The chain combines TRBV6-5 with TRBJ2-7; D may be TRBD1 (7 bases). The V gene lost 2 bases and the J gene lost 2 bases, with 16 bases spanning the gap. The CDR3 consists of 16 residues. Germline V gene sequence: CDR1 MNHEY, CDR2 SVGAGI. The CDR3 here is CASSYHTGDWAYEQYF. Written as DNA, the CDR3 is TGTGCCAGCAGTTACCACACAGGGGACTGGGCCTACGAGCAGTACTTC.

The chain employs TRBV6-5 and TRBJ2-3; TRBD2 might be the D (6 bases). The CDR3 consists of 14 residues. The germline gives CDR1 MNHEY, CDR2 SVGAGI. V lost 7 bases and J lost 0, with 11 bases in between. The CDR3 protein is CASTPGASTDTQYF. The DNA for the CDR3 is TGTGCCAGCACCCCGGGAGCTAGCACAGATACGCAGTATTTT.

This clonotype has only a few counts. This chain uses TRBV5-1 with TRBJ2-7, with 8 bases matching TRBD2. This CDR3 is 14 amino acids long. J was trimmed by 0 bases and V by 7 bases; bases with no gene match: 6. Germline-derived CDR1 and CDR2 are SGHRS and YFSETQ. This chain's CDR3 is CASGERGRSYEQYF. Here the CDR3 DNA reads TGCGCCAGCGGGGAGCGGGGGCGCTCCTACGAGCAGTACTTC.

This sequence joins TRBV6-1 and TRBJ2-1, with 11 bases aligning to TRBD2. Losses at the gene ends were 7 bases for V and 6 bases for J; bases not matched to a gene: 11. There are 16 residues in the CDR3. The germline V gene has CDR1 MNHNS and CDR2 SASEGT. The CDR3 loop reads CASTQIAGGRSNEQFF. The CDR3 coding sequence is TGTGCCAGCACTCAAATAGCGGGGGGGCGGAGCAATGAGCAGTTCTTC.